The 2 T cell receptor beta chains below were found in one sample sequenced in a study of T cells expressing NK-cell markers. One entry per CDR3 protein, without DNA, is what TCRdb gives after re-calling the 5' RACE reads. The listing contains roughly 450,000 distinct CDR3 sequences. Sequencing was done on a sample of blood T cells: a sorted CD56 or NKG2C T cell subset, CD4+ or CD8+ T cells, or bulk PBMC T cells (not recorded which). Every receptor here comes from a woman between 50 and 59 years old in good health.

The V call is TRBV29-1, the J call TRBJ2-1; TCRdb lists TRBD2, though no DNA is available to test this call. Germline assignment: CDR1 SQVTM and CDR2 ANQGSEA. CDR3 length: 14 amino acids. CDR3 sequence reads: CSGSLLAGETEQFF.

The chain combines TRBV29-1 with TRBJ1-4; TCRdb gives TRBD1 as the D gene, but with no DNA this cannot be confirmed. The CDR3 covers 12 residues. Looked up from germline, CDR1 is SQVTM and CDR2 is ANQGSEA. Here the CDR3 reads CSVDTGAEKLFF.